This TCR beta chain was obtained from a study of beta chain features in type 1 diabetes. Study-wide findings and caveats: Moderately but significantly shorter TCRB CDR3s were found in Type 1 diabetes patients in all four CD4+ subsets. Researchers could not determine here whether HLA type influences TCRB rearrangement. PCR might preferentially amplify shorter templates, equally in patients and controls.

A sort by CD45RO/CCR7/CD25/CD127/CD95/CD27 yielded CD4+ naive, central memory, regulatory and stem cell-like memory cells. The sample holds a few counts of this clone. The antigen remains unidentified. TCRB transcripts that were expressed got sequenced, as all of the isolated RNA had been reverse transcribed. Measured with immunoSEQ multiplex PCR; TCRdb has only the in-frame clones, and not every one. The profile shows 100,000 to 150,000 clones, around 9% of them singletons. V was trimmed by 6 bases and J by 4 bases, leaving 10 bases between them. CDR3 length equals 13 residues. CDR1 is SQVTM, CDR2 ANQGSEA, per germline.

J is TRBJ1-6 and V is TRBV29-1; D is undetermined. Specimen: central memory CD4+ T cells from blood. The source is a man younger than 40 with type 1 diabetes. CDR3 protein: CSVKPGYNSPLHF. The CDR3 bases are TGCAGCGTCAAGCCGGGGTATAATTCACCCCTCCACTTT.